Each of the 30 T cell receptor beta chains below was sequenced from the same sample in a study of blood T cell repertoires in COVID-19. Clones were sequenced by immunoSEQ multiplex PCR, and TCRdb holds only the in-frame ones, with some missing. Here the sample spans 150,000 to 200,000 clones, roughly 86% being singletons. Material for sequencing was peripheral blood. These receptor sequences come from a man aged 35-49 years with active or convalescent COVID-19.

V usage is TRBV2 and J usage is TRBJ2-3, with 8 positions matching TRBD1. The CDR3 extends over 17 amino acids. From germline, CDR1 is SNHLY and CDR2 FYNNEI. Trimming cost V 6 bases and J 1 base; bases outside gene matches: 12. CDR3 bases: TGTGCCAGCAGCAAGTCACTACGGGACAGGCGCACAGATACGCAGTATTTT. It is translated as CASSKSLRDRRTDTQYF.

The V and J genes are TRBV28 and TRBJ1-5, with TRBD1 as a possible D gene (5 bases). Trimming left V 3 bases short and J 2 bases short, with 26 bases between. The germline CDR1 and CDR2 sequences are MDHEN and SYDVKM. The CDR3 has 20 residues. The CDR3 region has the DNA TGTGCCAGCAGTTTTCTTAAACCGCCTTTCCAGGGTGGGGGCAATCAGCCCCAGCATTTT. As protein: CASSFLKPPFQGGGNQPQHF. Full variable domain (rest looked up from reference TRBV28 and TRBJ1-5): DVKVTQSSRYLVKRTGEKVFLECVQDMDHENMFWYRQDPGLGLRLIYFSYDVKMKEKGDIPEGYSVSREKKERFSLILESASTNQTSMYLCASSFLKPPFQGGGNQPQHFGDGTRLSIL.

This clone was seen just once. This rearrangement joins TRBV2 to TRBJ1-5; the match to TRBD1 covers 7 bases. The V and J ends lost 1 base and 2 bases, in that order; junction bases with no gene match: 2. This CDR3 is 15 amino acids long. Germline loops: CDR1 SNHLY, CDR2 FYNNEI. The CDR3 DNA reads as TGTGCCAGCAGTGAAGACAGGGGAGGCAATCAGCCCCAGCATTTT. Amino acid sequence: CASSEDRGGNQPQHF.

The chain is built from TRBV4-3 and TRBJ1-4; D is ambiguous. V dropped 0 bases and J dropped 8 bases, with 13 bases sitting between them. From germline, CDR1 is LGHNA and CDR2 YSLEER. The length of the CDR3 is 15 residues. This CDR3 is CASSQDVPFVEKLFF. The DNA of the CDR3 is TGCGCCAGCAGCCAAGATGTTCCTTTTGTGGAAAAACTGTTTTTT.

This clone was detected only once. V usage is TRBV9 and J usage is TRBJ1-3; no firm D call. The CDR3 loop spans 16 amino acids. From germline, CDR1 is SGDLS and CDR2 YYNGEE. The germline V and J ends were trimmed by 0 bases and 0 bases, with 10 bases remaining between them. The CDR3 is CASSVGALLSGNTIYF. CDR3 coding DNA: TGTGCCAGCAGCGTAGGGGCGTTGCTCTCTGGAAACACCATATATTTT.

This clone turned up a few times. The V and J genes are TRBV19 and TRBJ1-2, with 7 bases identical to TRBD1. The CDR3 has 13 residues. Looked up from germline, CDR1 is LNHDA and CDR2 is SQIVND (reference sequence). The V and J ends lost 5 bases and 7 bases, in that order; junction bases with no gene match: 7. CDR3 residues: CASSGRGRLGYTF. The CDR3 nucleotides read TGTGCCAGTAGTGGAAGGGGGCGGCTTGGCTACACCTTC.

The rearrangement uses TRBV7-2 and TRBJ2-5; 7 bases align to TRBD1. The V segment lost 5 bases and the J segment 9 bases; nucleotides outside the gene matches: 9. CDR3 length equals 13 residues. Germline CDR1 reads SGHTA; CDR2 reads FQGNSA. The chain's CDR3 is CASSINRGKSQYF. The CDR3 DNA reads TGTGCCAGCAGCATAAACAGGGGAAAGTCCCAGTACTTC.

The chain employs TRBV6-2 or TRBV6-3 and TRBJ1-1, with unresolved D. V lost 0 bases, J lost 0 bases, and 8 bases lay in between. There are 15 residues in the CDR3. In germline, CDR1 is MNHEY, CDR2 SVGEGT. CDR3 protein: CASSYSAGMNTEAFF. DNA for the CDR3: TGTGCCAGCAGTTACTCAGCCGGGATGAACACTGAAGCTTTCTTT.

The chain combines TRBV11-3 with TRBJ1-1; the D gene is possibly TRBD1 (5 bases). The CDR3 totals 13 residues. Trimming removed 6 bases from V and 6 bases from J, with 14 bases in between. Germline V gene sequence: CDR1 SGHNT, CDR2 YENEEA. The CDR3 bases are TGTGCCAGCAGTCAAGACCCGGGGGCTGAAGCTTTCTTT. Its protein product is CASSQDPGAEAFF.

V usage is TRBV6-2 or TRBV6-3 and J usage is TRBJ2-2; 10 positions match TRBD2. Trimming at V came to 4 bases and at J to 2 bases, leaving 4 bases not matched to a gene. The germline V gene encodes CDR1 MNHEY and CDR2 SVGEGT. This CDR3 has 16 amino acids. CDR3 DNA sequence: TGTGCCAGCAGTTCCCGGACTAGCGGCAACACCGGGGAGCTGTTTTTT. This sequence encodes CASSSRTSGNTGELFF.

The V call is TRBV11-2, the J call TRBJ2-3; D is possibly TRBD2 (5 bases). Trimming removed 0 bases from V and 4 bases from J, with 20 bases in between. The V gene's germline CDR1 is SGHAT and CDR2 FQNNGV. This CDR3 region has 18 residues. The CDR3 coding sequence is TGTGCCAGCAGCTTAGATTTGATCCCACTAGGGTTCGCAGATACGCAGTATTTT. The encoded protein is CASSLDLIPLGFADTQYF.

The genes are TRBV3-1 (or the pseudogene TRBV3-2) and TRBJ2-3; 7 nucleotides line up with TRBD2. Germline CDR1 reads LGHDT; CDR2 reads YNNKEL (reference sequence). Unmatched junction bases numbered 11, after V lost 3 bases and J lost 5 bases. The CDR3 consists of 16 residues. The CDR3 DNA follows: TGTGCCAGCAGCCACCTAACCCCGGGGGGAGGAGATACGCAGTATTTT. Translated: CASSHLTPGGGDTQYF.

The rearrangement links TRBV7-9 to TRBJ1-5; no definite D call. Germline loops: CDR1 SEHNR, CDR2 FQNEAQ (reference sequence). This CDR3 is built from 15 residues. V gave up 5 bases and J gave up 4 bases, with 15 bases separating them. CDR3 sequence: CASSHTKTPNQPQHF. DNA of the CDR3: TGTGCCAGCAGCCATACTAAGACCCCGAATCAGCCCCAGCATTTT.

This clone was recorded a few times. This chain uses TRBV30 with TRBJ1-3, with D hard to call. There are 11 residues in the CDR3. From germline, CDR1 is GTSNPN and CDR2 SVGIG (reference sequence). V gave up 4 bases and J gave up 8 bases, with 9 bases separating them. The CDR3 DNA sequence: TGTGCCTGGAATTCCGCGGACACCATATATTTT. Protein product: CAWNSADTIYF.

This chain connects TRBV28 to TRBJ1-5, with D tentatively TRBD1 (5 bases). Germline CDR1 and CDR2: MDHEN and SYDVKM. Trimming cost V 6 bases and J 6 bases, with 21 bases left between them. The CDR3 has 16 amino acids. The CDR3 coding sequence is TGTGCCAGCAGCCACAGCAATGTGCGGGGGAGTCAGCCCCAGCATTTT. Its protein product is CASSHSNVRGSQPQHF.

The chain employs TRBV27 and TRBJ2-7, with TRBD1 identical over 8 bases. Losses at the gene ends were 6 bases for V and 3 bases for J; bases not matched to a gene: 10. CDR3 length: 15 residues. Germline CDR1 is MNHEY and CDR2 is SMNVEV (reference sequence). CDR3 coding DNA: TGTGCCAGCAGAAAGAGGGGGACAGGAGACTACGAGCAGTACTTC. It encodes CASRKRGTGDYEQYF.

Written as DNA, the CDR3 is TGTGCCAGCAGTGAGTCTAGCGGGGGGTGGGATACGCAGTATTTT. Its translation is CASSESSGGWDTQYF. This chain links TRBV6-1 with TRBJ2-3; TRBD2 agrees at 11 bases. Germline loops: CDR1 MNHNS, CDR2 SASEGT. This CDR3 contains 15 residues. Trimming removed 3 bases from V and 6 bases from J; junction bases left unmatched: 5.

The chain's CDR3 is CSVEPQGADGYTF. The CDR3 nucleotides are TGCAGCGTTGAACCCCAGGGGGCGGATGGCTACACCTTC. The chain couples TRBV29-1 to TRBJ1-2; TRBD1 matches at 8 bases. The CDR3 consists of 13 residues. The ends lost 2 bases at V and 6 bases at J; junction bases unmatched: 5. CDR1 and CDR2 (germline): SQVTM, ANQGSEA.

The chain uses TRBV3-1 (or the pseudogene TRBV3-2) and TRBJ2-1; D is possibly TRBD2 (6 bases). V lost 1 base and J 6 bases, leaving 13 bases between the germline ends. The length of the CDR3 is 15 residues. CDR1 and CDR2 from the germline V gene are LGHDT and YNNKEL (reference sequence). In DNA form, the CDR3 reads TGTGCCAGCAGCCAAGGCGGGGCGGCCGGCAATGAGCAGTTCTTC. Translation gives CASSQGGAAGNEQFF.

This chain joins TRBV11-3 and TRBJ2-1, with 8 bases that match TRBD1. The CDR3 is 15 residues long. V shed 5 bases, J shed 7 bases, and the junction held 10 bases outside the gene matches. The germline V gene encodes CDR1 SGHNT and CDR2 YENEEA. The CDR3 nucleotides read TGTGCCAGCAGCGCCTGGACAGGGAACGGGAATGAGCAGTTCTTC. It yields the protein CASSAWTGNGNEQFF.

This chain connects TRBV9 to TRBJ2-1, with a possible D match to TRBD2 (5 bases). CDR1 and CDR2 (germline): SGDLS, YYNGEE. The CDR3 has 14 amino acids. The V gene lost 2 bases and the J gene lost 6 bases, with 12 bases spanning the gap. The CDR3 bases are TGTGCCAGCAGCGTCGGGGTTATGGGCAATGAGCAGTTCTTC. This codes for CASSVGVMGNEQFF.

V and J are TRBV5-1 and TRBJ2-5; 10 bases align to TRBD2. Germline V gene data show CDR1 as SGHRS and CDR2 as YFSETQ. The CDR3 runs 15 residues. J gave up 0 bases and V 4 bases, and 3 bases lay outside the gene matches. The DNA for the CDR3 is TGCGCCAGCAGCGCTAGCGGGGGTTACCAAGAGACCCAGTACTTC. It encodes CASSASGGYQETQYF. Drawing the rest from reference TRBV5-1 and TRBJ2-5, the complete variable domain is KAGVTQTPRYLIKTRGQQVTLSCSPISGHRSVSWYQQTPGQGLQFLFEYFSETQRNKGNFPGRFSGRQFSNSRSEMNVSTLELGDSALYLCASSASGGYQETQYFGPGTRLLVL.

The chain joins TRBV2 to TRBJ2-7; D unclear. The CDR3 extends over 13 amino acids. Between the trimmed V and J ends, which lost 9 bases and 1 base, there was a span of 13 bases. CDR1 and CDR2 from the germline V gene are SNHLY and FYNNEI. The CDR3 nucleotides are TGTGCCAGTCGATGGCAGGTTTCCTACGAGCAGTACTTC. It is translated as CASRWQVSYEQYF.

The chain combines TRBV11-3 with TRBJ2-3, with 11 positions matching TRBD2. V dropped 4 bases and J dropped 6; count of bases not matched to a gene: 3. Germline V gene lookup returns CDR1 SGHNT and CDR2 YENEEA. This CDR3 is 14 amino acids long. The CDR3 DNA sequence: TGTGCCAGCAGCTCCCGACTAGCGGGGGATACGCAGTATTTT. It translates to CASSSRLAGDTQYF.

The V call is TRBV11-2, the J call TRBJ1-6; D remains ambiguous. The CDR3 covers 17 residues. Trimming left V 5 bases short and J 6 bases short, with 20 bases between. CDR1 is SGHAT, CDR2 FQNNGV, per germline. The CDR3 bases are TGTGCCAGCAGCCCCGACCGAACCTTTGCGGGTAATTCACCCCTCCACTTT. Its translation: CASSPDRTFAGNSPLHF.

Here the CDR3 DNA reads TGTGCCAGTAGTCCCCTTCGTGGGGGCGGGAATGAGCAGTTCTTC. This translates into CASSPLRGGGNEQFF. J is TRBJ2-1 and V is TRBV19; D is perhaps TRBD1 (6 bases). V was pared by 5 bases and J by 7 bases, with 18 bases between. The CDR3 is 15 amino acids. From germline, CDR1 is LNHDA and CDR2 SQIVND (reference sequence).

The chain joins TRBV2 to TRBJ2-2; 7 bases match TRBD2. Germline V gene data show CDR1 as SNHLY and CDR2 as FYNNEI. Trimming at V came to 6 bases and at J to 5 bases, leaving 0 bases not matched to a gene. The CDR3 contains 12 residues. CDR3 sequence: CASRGGTGELFF. Written as DNA, the CDR3 is TGTGCCAGCAGGGGGGGGACCGGGGAGCTGTTTTTT.

The rearrangement uses TRBV7-8 and TRBJ1-5; D perhaps matches TRBD1 (5 bases). Per germline, CDR1 SGHVS and CDR2 FQNEAQ. The CDR3 consists of 19 residues. V shed 5 bases and J shed 0 bases, with 23 bases lying between them. CDR3 protein: CASSLRALSLENSNQPQHF. The CDR3 DNA reads as TGTGCCAGCAGCCTCAGGGCCCTCAGCCTAGAAAATAGCAATCAGCCCCAGCATTTT.

This clone was seen a handful of times. The rearrangement links TRBV27 to TRBJ1-5; 9 nucleotides line up with TRBD1. The CDR3 contains 16 residues. The V segment lost 5 bases and the J segment 3 bases; nucleotides outside the gene matches: 8. Looked up from germline, CDR1 is MNHEY and CDR2 is SMNVEV (reference sequence). The CDR3 DNA sequence: TGTGCCAGCAGTCTCAATGGACAGGGGATCAATCAGCCCCAGCATTTT. It is translated as CASSLNGQGINQPQHF.

The chain links TRBV11-2 to TRBJ2-7, with 7 bases lining up with TRBD1. Germline CDR1 and CDR2: SGHAT and FQNNGV. The CDR3 has 14 residues. The V segment lost 0 bases and the J segment 1 base; nucleotides outside the gene matches: 0. The CDR3 sequence is CASSLEQGSYEQYF. DNA of the CDR3: TGTGCCAGCAGCTTAGAACAGGGGTCCTACGAGCAGTACTTC.